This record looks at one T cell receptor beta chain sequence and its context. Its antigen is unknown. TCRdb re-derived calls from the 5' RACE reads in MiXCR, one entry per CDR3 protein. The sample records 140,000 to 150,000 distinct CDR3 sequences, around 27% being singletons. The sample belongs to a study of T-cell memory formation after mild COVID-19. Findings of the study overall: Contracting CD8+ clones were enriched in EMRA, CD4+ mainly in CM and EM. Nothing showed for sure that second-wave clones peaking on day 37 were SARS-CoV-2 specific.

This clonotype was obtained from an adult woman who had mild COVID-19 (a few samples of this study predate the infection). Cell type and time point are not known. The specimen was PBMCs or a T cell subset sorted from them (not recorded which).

Here the CDR3 reads CASSHTTGGYNSPLHF. In DNA, the CDR3 is TGTGCCAGCAGTCATACAACAGGGGGGTATAATTCACCCCTCCACTTT. V usage is TRBV6-5 and J usage is TRBJ1-6; 8 bases line up with TRBD1. The CDR3 length is 16 residues. Per germline, CDR1 MNHEY and CDR2 SVGAGI. The trim removed 5 bases at V and 4 bases at J, leaving 7 bases unmatched.